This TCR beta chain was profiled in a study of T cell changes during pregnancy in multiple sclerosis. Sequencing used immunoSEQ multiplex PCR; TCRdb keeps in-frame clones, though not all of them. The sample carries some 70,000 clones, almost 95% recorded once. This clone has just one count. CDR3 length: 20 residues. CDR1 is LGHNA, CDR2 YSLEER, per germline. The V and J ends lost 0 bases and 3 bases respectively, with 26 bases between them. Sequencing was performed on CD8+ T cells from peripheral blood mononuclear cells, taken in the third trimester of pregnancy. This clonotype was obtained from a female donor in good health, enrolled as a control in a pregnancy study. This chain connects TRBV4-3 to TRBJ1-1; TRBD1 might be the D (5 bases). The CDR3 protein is CASSQDLLVGTLIRDTEAFF. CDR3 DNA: TGCGCCAGCAGCCAAGATCTCCTGGTCGGGACTCTCATTAGGGACACTGAAGCTTTCTTT.